Described below is a single TCR beta chain sequence and its context. V was clipped by 4 bases and J by 5 bases; unmatched bases: 6. This CDR3 region has 14 residues. Per the germline V gene, CDR1 is SGDLS and CDR2 is YYNGEE. These data belong to a study of blood T cell repertoires in COVID-19. The assay was immunoSEQ multiplex PCR, and TCRdb's table has in-frame clones only and misses some. In the table there are hundreds of thousands of clones, around 86% of which are singletons. The chain recombines TRBV9 with TRBJ2-7, with 10 nucleotides matching TRBD2. The clonotype was recovered from a man between 60 and 75 years old who had recovered from COVID-19. Specimen: peripheral blood. The CDR3 loop reads CASSPGGLANEQYF. The CDR3 bases are TGTGCCAGCAGCCCAGGGGGACTAGCGAACGAGCAGTACTTC.